This T cell receptor beta chain was captured in a study of blood T cell repertoires in COVID-19. Whole-study context: Acute-phase and convalescent COVID-19 samples originated in the United States, Italy and Spain. Nucleic acid was either cDNA or gDNA, and it came from T cells, B-cell-depleted T cells, or PBMCs.

V was pared by 3 bases and J by 2 bases, with 14 bases between. CDR3 length: 15 amino acids. The V gene's germline CDR1 is SGDLS and CDR2 YYNGEE. Per the original methods: Using reference gene primer amplification, nucleated cell counts were estimated. Repertoires were generated with immunoSEQ multiplex PCR, while TCRdb's copy carries only in-frame clones and drops some. The V and J calls and clone size come from that table; D and trimming were worked out from the DNA. The sample records a few hundred thousand clones, roughly nine tenths being singletons. This clonotype was obtained from a man between 18 and 29 years old with active or convalescent COVID-19. The source material was peripheral blood. The V call is TRBV9, the J call TRBJ1-2; possible D gene TRBD1, 6 bases. The CDR3 sequence is CASSAGGQMNYGYTF. CDR3 in DNA: TGTGCCAGCAGCGCCGGGGGGCAGATGAACTATGGCTACACCTTC.